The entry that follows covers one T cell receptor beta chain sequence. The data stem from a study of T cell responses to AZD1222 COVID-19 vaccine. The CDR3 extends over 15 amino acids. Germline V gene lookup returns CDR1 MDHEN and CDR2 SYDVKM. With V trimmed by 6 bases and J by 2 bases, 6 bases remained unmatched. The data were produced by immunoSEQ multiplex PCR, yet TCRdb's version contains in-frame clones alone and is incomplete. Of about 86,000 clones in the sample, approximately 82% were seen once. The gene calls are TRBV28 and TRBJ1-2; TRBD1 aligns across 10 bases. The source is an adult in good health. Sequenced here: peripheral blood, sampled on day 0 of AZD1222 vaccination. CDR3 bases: TGTGCCAGCAGCTTACCGGGACAGGGGAACTATGGCTACACCTTC. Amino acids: CASSLPGQGNYGYTF.